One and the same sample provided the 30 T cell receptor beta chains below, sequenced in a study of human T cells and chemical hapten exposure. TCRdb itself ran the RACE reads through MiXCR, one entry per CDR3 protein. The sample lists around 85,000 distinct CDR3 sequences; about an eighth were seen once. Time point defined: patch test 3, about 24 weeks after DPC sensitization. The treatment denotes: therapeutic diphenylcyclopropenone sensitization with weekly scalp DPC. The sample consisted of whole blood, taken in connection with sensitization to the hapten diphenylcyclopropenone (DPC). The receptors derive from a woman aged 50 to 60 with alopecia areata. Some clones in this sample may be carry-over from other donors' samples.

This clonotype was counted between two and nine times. CDR3 sequence reads: CSVGGESTDTQYF. DNA for the CDR3: TGCAGCGTCGGAGGAGAAAGCACAGATACGCAGTATTTT. This chain links TRBV29-1 with TRBJ2-3, with D maybe TRBD2 (5 bases). CDR3 length: 13 residues. Germline loops: CDR1 SQVTM, CDR2 ANQGSEA. The ends were cut back, 6 bases at V and 0 bases at J, with 10 bases in the middle.

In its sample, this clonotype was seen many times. The CDR3: CASSLRAATPYEQYF. CDR3 sequence (DNA): TGTGCCAGCAGTCTACGAGCGGCCACTCCCTACGAGCAGTACTTC. The rearrangement joins TRBV6-2 or TRBV6-3 to TRBJ2-7; possibly TRBD2 for D (5 bases). This CDR3 is built from 15 residues. Germline CDR1 reads MNHEY; CDR2 reads SVGEGT. Trimming stripped 5 bases from V and 2 bases from J, with 16 bases between.

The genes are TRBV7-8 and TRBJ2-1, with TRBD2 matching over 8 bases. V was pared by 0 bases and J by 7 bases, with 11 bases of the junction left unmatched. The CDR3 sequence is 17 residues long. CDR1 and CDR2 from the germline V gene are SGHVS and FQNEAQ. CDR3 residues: CASSLALKREFFNEQFF. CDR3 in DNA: TGTGCCAGCAGCTTAGCGCTTAAGCGGGAGTTTTTTAATGAGCAGTTCTTC. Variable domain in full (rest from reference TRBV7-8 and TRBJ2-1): GAGVSQSPRYKVAKRGQDVALRCDPISGHVSLFWYQQALGQGPEFLTYFQNEAQLDKSGLPSDRFFAERPEGSVSTLKIQRTQQEDSAVYLCASSLALKREFFNEQFFGPGTRLTVL.

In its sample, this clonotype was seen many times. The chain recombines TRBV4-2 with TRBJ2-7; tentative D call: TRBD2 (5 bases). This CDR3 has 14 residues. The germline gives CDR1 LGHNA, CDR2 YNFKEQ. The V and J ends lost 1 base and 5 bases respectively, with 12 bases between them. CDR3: CASSQVAGRDEQYF. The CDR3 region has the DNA TGTGCCAGCAGCCAAGTCGCGGGTCGCGACGAGCAGTACTTC.

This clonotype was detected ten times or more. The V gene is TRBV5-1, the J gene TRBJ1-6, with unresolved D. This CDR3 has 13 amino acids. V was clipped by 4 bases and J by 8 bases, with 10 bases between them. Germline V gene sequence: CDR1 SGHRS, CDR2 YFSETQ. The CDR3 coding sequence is TGCGCCAGCAGCACTACTCGGGATTCACCCCTCCACTTT. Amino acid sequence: CASSTTRDSPLHF.

The CDR3 loop is CASSQEGDSTSEQYF. As DNA, the CDR3 is TGCGCCAGCAGCCAGGAAGGCGATTCTACCTCCGAGCAGTACTTC. The V and J genes are TRBV5-1 and TRBJ2-7; D is unclear. The V gene lost 4 bases and the J gene lost 6 bases, with 20 bases spanning the gap. The germline CDR1 and CDR2 sequences are SGHRS and YFSETQ. The CDR3 has 15 amino acids.

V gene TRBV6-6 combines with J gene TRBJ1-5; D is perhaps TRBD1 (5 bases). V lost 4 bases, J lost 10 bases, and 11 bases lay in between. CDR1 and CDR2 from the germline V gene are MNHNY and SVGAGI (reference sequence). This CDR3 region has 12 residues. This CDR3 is CASSSIRDPQHF. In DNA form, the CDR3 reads TGTGCCAGCAGTTCAATCCGGGACCCCCAGCATTTT.

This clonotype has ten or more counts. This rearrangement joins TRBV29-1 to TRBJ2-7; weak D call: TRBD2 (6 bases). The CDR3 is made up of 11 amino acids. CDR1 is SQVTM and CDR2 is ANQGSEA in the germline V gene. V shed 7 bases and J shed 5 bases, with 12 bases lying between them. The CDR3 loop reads CSARDFNEQYF. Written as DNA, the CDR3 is TGCAGCGCCAGGGACTTTAACGAGCAGTACTTC.

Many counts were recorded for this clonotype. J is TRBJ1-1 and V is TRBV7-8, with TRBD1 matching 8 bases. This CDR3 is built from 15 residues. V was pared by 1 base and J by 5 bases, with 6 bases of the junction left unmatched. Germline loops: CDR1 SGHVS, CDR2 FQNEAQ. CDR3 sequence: CASSLGGQAGTEAFF. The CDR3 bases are TGTGCCAGCAGCTTAGGGGGACAGGCCGGTACTGAAGCTTTCTTT.

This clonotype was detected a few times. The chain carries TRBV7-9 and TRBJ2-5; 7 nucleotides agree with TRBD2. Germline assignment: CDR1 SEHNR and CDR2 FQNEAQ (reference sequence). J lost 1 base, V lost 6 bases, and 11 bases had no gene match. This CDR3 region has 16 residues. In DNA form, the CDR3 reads TGTGCCAGCAGGAAAACTAGCGCACCCATCCAAGAGACCCAGTACTTC. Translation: CASRKTSAPIQETQYF.

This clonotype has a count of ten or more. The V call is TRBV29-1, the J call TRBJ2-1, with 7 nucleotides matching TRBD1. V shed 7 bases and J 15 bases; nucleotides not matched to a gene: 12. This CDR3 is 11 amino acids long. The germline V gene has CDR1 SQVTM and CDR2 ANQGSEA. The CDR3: CSALQGSTPFF. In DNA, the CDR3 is TGCAGCGCGCTACAGGGGTCCACGCCGTTCTTC.

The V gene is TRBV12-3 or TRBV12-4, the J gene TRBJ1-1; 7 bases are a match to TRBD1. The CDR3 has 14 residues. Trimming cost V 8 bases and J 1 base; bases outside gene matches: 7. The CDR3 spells CASGRQGGNTEAFF. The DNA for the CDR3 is TGTGCCAGCGGGAGACAGGGCGGGAACACTGAAGCTTTCTTT.

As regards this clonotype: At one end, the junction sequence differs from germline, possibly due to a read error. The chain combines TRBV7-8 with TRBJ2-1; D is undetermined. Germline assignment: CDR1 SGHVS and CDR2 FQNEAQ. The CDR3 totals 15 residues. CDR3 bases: TGTGCCAGCAGCTTAATTCCCTCCCTGACCAATGAGCAGTTATTC. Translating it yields CASSLIPSLTNEQLF.

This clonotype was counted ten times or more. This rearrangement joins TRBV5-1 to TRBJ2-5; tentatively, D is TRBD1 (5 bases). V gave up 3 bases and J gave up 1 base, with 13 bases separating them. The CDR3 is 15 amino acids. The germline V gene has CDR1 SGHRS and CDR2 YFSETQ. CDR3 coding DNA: TGCGCCAGCAGCTCCGATTTGGGGCCCCAAGAGACCCAGTACTTC. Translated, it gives CASSSDLGPQETQYF.

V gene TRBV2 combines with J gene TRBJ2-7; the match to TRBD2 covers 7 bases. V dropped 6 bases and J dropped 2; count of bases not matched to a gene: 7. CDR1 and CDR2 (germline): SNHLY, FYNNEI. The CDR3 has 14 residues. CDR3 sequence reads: CASSPRREPYEQYF. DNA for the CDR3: TGTGCCAGCAGCCCCAGGCGGGAGCCCTACGAGCAGTACTTC.

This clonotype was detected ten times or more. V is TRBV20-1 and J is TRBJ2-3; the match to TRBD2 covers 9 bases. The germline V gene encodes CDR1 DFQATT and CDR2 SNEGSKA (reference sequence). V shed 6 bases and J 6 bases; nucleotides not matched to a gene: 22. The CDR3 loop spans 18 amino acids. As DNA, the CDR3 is TGCAGTGCCCGCGTGGCGGGAGGGGTCCATTTATCTTCGGATACGCAGTATTTT. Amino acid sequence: CSARVAGGVHLSSDTQYF.

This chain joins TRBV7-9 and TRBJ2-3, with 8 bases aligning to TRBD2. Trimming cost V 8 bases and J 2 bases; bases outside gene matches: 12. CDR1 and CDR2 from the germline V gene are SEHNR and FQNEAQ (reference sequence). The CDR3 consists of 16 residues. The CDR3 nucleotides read TGTGCCAGCTGGAGTGGGCTAGCGGGTCCCACAGATACGCAGTATTTT. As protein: CASWSGLAGPTDTQYF. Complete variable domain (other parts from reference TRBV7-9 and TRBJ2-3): DTGVSQNPRHKITKRGQNVTFRCDPISEHNRLYWYRQTLGQGPEFLTYFQNEAQLEKSRLLSDRFSAERPKGSFSTLEIQRTEQGDSAMYLCASWSGLAGPTDTQYFGPGTRLTVL.

The CDR3 sequence is CSGEPGGWTEAFF. The CDR3 nucleotides are TGCAGTGGGGAACCCGGGGGGTGGACTGAAGCTTTCTTT. V is TRBV20-1 and J is TRBJ1-1, with TRBD1 as a possible D gene (5 bases). This CDR3 region has 13 residues. V lost 7 bases to trimming and J lost 5 bases, with 17 bases between them. Germline V gene data show CDR1 as DFQATT and CDR2 as SNEGSKA (reference sequence).

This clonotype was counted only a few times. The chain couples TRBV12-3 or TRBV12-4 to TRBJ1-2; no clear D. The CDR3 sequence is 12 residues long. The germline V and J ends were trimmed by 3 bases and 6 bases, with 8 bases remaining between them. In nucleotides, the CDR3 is TGTGCCAGCAGTTTTAGGAACCATGGCTACACCTTC. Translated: CASSFRNHGYTF.

The CDR3 region is CASSLTNSYEQYF. The CDR3 DNA is TGTGCCAGCAGCCTGACTAACTCCTACGAGCAGTACTTC. The rearrangement joins TRBV28 to TRBJ2-7, with a tentative D call TRBD2 (5 bases). V was shortened by 6 bases and J by 0 bases, with 9 bases between the two germline ends. Germline CDR1 reads MDHEN; CDR2 reads SYDVKM. This CDR3 is 13 amino acids long.

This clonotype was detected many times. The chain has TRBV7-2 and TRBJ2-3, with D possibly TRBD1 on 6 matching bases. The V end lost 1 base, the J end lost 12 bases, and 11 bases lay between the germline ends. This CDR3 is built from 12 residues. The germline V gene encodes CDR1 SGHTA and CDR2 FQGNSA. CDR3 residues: CASSLGPGHQYF. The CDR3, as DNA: TGTGCCAGCAGCTTAGGCCCGGGACATCAGTATTTT.

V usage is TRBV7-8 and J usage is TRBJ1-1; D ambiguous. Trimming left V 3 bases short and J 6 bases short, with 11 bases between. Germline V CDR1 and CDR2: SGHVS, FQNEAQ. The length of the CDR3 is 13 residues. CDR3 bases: TGTGCCAGCAGCTTCTCAGGCGGATCTGAAGCTTTCTTT. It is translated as CASSFSGGSEAFF.

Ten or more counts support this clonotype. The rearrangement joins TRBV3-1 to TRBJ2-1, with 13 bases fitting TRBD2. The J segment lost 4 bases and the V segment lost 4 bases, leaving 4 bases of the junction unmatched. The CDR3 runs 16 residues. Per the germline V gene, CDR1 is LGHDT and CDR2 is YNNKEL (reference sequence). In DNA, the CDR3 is TGTGCCAGCAGCCCCTCGGGACTAGCGGGGTACAATGAGCAGTTCTTC. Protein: CASSPSGLAGYNEQFF.

The CDR3 DNA sequence: TGTGCCAGCAGCACGGGACAGGCCCGCACAGATACGCAGTATTTT. Residues: CASSTGQARTDTQYF. V is TRBV11-2 and J is TRBJ2-3, with 8 bases identical to TRBD1. The CDR3 consists of 15 residues. The germline V gene has CDR1 SGHAT and CDR2 FQNNGV. Trimming at V came to 5 bases and at J to 1 base, leaving 5 bases not matched to a gene.

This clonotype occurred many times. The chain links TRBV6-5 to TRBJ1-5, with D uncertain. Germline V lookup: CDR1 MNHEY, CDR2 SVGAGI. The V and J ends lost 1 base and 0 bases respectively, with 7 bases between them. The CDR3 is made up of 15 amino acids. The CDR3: CASSYLGNSNQPQHF. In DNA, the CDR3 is TGTGCCAGCAGTTACTTGGGGAATAGCAATCAGCCCCAGCATTTT.

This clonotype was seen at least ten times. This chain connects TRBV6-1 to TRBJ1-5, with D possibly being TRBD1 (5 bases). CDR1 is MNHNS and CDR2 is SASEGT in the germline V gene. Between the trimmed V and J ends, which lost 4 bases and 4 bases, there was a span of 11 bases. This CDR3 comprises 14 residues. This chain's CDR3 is CASSVVTANQPQHF. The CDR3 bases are TGTGCCAGCAGTGTCGTGACAGCTAATCAGCCCCAGCATTTT.

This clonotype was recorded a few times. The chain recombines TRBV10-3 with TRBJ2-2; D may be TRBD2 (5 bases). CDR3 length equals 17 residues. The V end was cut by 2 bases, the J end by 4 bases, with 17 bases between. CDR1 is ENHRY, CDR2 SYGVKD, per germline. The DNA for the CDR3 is TGTGCCATCAGTGAGATTAGCGTTCTACGCGGCACCGGGGAGCTGTTTTTT. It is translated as CAISEISVLRGTGELFF.

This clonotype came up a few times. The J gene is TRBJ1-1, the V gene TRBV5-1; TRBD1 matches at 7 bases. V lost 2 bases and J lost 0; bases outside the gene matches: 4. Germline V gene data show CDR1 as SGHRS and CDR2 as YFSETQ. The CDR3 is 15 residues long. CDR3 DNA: TGCGCCAGCAGCTTAACAGGGGAATTGAACACTGAAGCTTTCTTT. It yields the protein CASSLTGELNTEAFF.

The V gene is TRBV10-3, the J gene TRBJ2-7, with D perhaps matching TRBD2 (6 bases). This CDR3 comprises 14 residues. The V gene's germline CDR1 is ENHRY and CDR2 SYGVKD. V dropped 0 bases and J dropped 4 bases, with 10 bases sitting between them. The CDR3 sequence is CAISESGRPYEQYF. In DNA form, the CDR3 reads TGTGCCATCAGTGAGTCCGGGAGACCTTACGAGCAGTACTTC.

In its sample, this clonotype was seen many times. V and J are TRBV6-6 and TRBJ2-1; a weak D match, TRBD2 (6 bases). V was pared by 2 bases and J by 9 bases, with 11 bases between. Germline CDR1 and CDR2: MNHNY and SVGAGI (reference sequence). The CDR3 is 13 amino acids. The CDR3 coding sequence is TGTGCCAGCAGTTACGCCGCTAGCGCTGAGCAGTTCTTC. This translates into CASSYAASAEQFF.